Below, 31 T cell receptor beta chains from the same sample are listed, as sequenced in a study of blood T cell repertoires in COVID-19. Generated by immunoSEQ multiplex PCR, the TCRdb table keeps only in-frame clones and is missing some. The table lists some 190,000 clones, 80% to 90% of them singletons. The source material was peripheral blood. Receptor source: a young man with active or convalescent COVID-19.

DNA for the CDR3: TGTGCCAGCAGCTCTTACGCGACAGAACCCAATTCACCCCTCCACTTT. Amino acid sequence: CASSSYATEPNSPLHF. The V and J genes are TRBV5-6 and TRBJ1-6; D is perhaps TRBD1 (5 bases). This CDR3 region has 16 residues. Looked up from germline, CDR1 is SGHDT and CDR2 is YYEEEE. Trimming took off 3 bases at V and 7 bases at J, with 17 bases between the two ends.

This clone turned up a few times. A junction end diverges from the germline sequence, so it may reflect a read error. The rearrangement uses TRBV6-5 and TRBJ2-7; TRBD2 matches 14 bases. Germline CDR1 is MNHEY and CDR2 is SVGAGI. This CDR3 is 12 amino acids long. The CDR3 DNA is TGTGCCAGCAGCGGGACTAGCGGGAGAAGAAGCTTC. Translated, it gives CASSGTSGRRSF.

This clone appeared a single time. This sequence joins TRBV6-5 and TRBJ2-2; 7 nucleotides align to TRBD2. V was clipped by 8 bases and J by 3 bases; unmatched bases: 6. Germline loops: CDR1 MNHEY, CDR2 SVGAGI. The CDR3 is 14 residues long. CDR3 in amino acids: CASSWREHTGELFF. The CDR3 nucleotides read TGTGCCAGCTCTTGGCGGGAGCACACCGGGGAGCTGTTTTTT.

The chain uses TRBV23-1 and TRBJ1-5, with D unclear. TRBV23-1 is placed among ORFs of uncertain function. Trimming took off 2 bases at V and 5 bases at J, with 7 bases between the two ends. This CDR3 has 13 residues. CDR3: CASSQQSHQPQHF. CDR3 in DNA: TGCGCCAGCAGTCAACAGTCCCATCAGCCCCAGCATTTT.

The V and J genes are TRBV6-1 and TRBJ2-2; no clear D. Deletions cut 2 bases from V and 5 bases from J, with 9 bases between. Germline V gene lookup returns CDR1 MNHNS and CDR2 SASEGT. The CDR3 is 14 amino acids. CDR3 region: CASSEQLETGELFF. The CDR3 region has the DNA TGTGCCAGCAGTGAACAACTGGAGACCGGGGAGCTGTTTTTT.

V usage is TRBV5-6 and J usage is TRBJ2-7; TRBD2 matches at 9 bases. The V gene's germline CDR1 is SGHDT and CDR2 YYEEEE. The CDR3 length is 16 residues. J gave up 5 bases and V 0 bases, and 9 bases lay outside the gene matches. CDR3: CASSLDPSGVGDEQYF. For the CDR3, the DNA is TGTGCCAGCAGCTTGGATCCTAGCGGGGTAGGTGACGAGCAGTACTTC. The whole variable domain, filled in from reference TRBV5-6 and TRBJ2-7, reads DAGVTQSPTHLIKTRGQQVTLRCSPKSGHDTVSWYQQALGQGPQFIFQYYEEEERQRGNFPDRFSGHQFPNYSSELNVNALLLGDSALYLCASSLDPSGVGDEQYFGPGTRLTVT.

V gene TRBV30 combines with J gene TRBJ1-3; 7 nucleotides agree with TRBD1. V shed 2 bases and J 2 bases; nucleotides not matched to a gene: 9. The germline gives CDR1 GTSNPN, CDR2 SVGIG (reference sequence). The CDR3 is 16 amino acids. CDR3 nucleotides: TGTGCCTGGAGTCAACCCGGGACAGTGGCTGGAAACACCATATATTTT. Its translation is CAWSQPGTVAGNTIYF.

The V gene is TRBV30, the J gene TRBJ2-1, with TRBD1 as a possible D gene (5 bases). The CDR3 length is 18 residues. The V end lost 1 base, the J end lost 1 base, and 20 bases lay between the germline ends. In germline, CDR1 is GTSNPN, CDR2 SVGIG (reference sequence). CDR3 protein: CAWSARLGHRNSYNEQFF. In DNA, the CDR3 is TGTGCCTGGAGTGCACGACTCGGACACAGGAATTCCTACAATGAGCAGTTCTTC.

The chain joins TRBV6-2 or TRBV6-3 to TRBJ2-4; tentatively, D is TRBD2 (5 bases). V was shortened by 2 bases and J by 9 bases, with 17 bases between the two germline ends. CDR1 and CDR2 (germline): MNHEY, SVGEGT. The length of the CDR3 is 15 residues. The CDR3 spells CASSYPSGSTVIQYF. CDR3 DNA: TGTGCCAGCAGTTACCCGTCGGGATCTACTGTCATTCAGTACTTC.

The CDR3 DNA sequence: TGTGCCAGTAGTATAGATCTGGGGAGACCCAATCAGCCCCAGCATTTT. Translating gives CASSIDLGRPNQPQHF. The chain employs TRBV19 and TRBJ1-5, with D unclear. V was trimmed by 0 bases and J by 3 bases, leaving 12 bases between them. In germline, CDR1 is LNHDA, CDR2 SQIVND (reference sequence). CDR3 length equals 16 residues. The entire variable domain, with the rest obtained from reference TRBV19 and TRBJ1-5, is as follows: DGGITQSPKYLFRKEGQNVTLSCEQNLNHDAMYWYRQDPGQGLRLIYYSQIVNDFQKGDIAEGYSVSREKKESFPLTVTSAQKNPTAFYLCASSIDLGRPNQPQHFGDGTRLSIL.

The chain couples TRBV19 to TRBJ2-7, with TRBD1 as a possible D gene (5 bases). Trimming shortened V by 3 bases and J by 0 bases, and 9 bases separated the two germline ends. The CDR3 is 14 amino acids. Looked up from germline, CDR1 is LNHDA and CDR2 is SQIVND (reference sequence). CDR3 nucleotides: TGTGCCAGTAGTATGGGGCGGACCTCCTACGAGCAGTACTTC. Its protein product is CASSMGRTSYEQYF.

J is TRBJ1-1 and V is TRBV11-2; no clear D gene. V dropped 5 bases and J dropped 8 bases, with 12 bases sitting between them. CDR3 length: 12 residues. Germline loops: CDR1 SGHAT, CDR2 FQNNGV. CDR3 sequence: CASSLLAGEAFF. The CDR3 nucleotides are TGTGCCAGCAGCCTTCTTGCGGGGGAAGCTTTCTTT.

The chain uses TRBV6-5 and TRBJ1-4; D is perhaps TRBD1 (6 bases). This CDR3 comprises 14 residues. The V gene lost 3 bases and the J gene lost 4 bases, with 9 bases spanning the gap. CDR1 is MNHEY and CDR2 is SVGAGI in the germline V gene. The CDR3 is CASSYRGNNEKLFF. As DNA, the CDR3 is TGTGCCAGCAGTTATAGGGGGAATAATGAAAAACTGTTTTTT.

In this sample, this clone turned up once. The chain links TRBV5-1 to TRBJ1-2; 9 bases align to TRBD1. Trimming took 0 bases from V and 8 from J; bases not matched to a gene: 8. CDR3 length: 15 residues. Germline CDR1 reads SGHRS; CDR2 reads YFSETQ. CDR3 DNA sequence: TGCGCCAGCAGCTTGGGGACAGGGGCGAACCGCGGCTACACCTTC. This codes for CASSLGTGANRGYTF.

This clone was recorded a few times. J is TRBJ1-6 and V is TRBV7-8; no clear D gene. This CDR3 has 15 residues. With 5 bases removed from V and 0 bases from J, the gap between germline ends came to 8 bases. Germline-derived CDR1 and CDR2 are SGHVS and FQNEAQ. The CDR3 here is CASSLESSYNSPLHF. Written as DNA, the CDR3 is TGTGCCAGCAGCCTCGAGAGCTCCTATAATTCACCCCTCCACTTT.

The CDR3 loop reads CASSLAAGVQPQHF. DNA for the CDR3: TGTGCCAGCTCACTGGCGGCCGGGGTACAGCCCCAGCATTTT. The rearrangement uses TRBV18 and TRBJ1-5, with D unclear. Germline V CDR1 and CDR2: KGHSH, LQKENI. The CDR3 is made up of 14 amino acids. V lost 4 bases, J lost 7 bases, and 14 bases lay in between.

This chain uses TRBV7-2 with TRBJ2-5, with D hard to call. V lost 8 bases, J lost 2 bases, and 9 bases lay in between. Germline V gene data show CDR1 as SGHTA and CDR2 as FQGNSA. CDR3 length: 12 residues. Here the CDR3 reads CASGVRQETQYF. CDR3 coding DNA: TGTGCCAGCGGTGTCAGACAAGAGACCCAGTACTTC.

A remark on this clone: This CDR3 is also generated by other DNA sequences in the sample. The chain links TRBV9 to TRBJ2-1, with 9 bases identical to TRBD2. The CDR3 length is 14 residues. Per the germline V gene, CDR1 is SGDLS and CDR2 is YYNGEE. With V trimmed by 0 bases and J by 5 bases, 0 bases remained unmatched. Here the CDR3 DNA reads TGTGCCAGCAGCGTAGGCGGGAGGGACAATGAGCAGTTCTTC. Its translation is CASSVGGRDNEQFF.

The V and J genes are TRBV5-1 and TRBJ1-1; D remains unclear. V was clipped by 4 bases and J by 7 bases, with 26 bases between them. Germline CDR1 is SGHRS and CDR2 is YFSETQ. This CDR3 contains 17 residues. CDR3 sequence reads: CASSPPLSQTRTIEAFF. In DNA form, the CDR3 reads TGCGCCAGCAGCCCACCCCTGTCGCAAACGCGAACCATTGAAGCTTTCTTT.

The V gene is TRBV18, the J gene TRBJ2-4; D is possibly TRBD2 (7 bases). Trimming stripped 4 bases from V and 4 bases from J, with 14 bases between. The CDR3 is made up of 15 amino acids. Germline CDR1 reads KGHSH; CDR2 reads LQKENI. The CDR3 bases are TGTGCCAGCTCACTCAGGACTAGGGGGAAAAACATTCAGTACTTC. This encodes CASSLRTRGKNIQYF.

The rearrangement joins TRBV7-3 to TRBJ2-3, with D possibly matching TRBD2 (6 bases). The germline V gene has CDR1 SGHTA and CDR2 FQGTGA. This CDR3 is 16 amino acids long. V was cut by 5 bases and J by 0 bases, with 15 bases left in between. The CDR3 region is CASSPTFGSSTDTQYF. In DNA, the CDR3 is TGTGCCAGCAGCCCCACGTTCGGGAGTAGCACAGATACGCAGTATTTT.

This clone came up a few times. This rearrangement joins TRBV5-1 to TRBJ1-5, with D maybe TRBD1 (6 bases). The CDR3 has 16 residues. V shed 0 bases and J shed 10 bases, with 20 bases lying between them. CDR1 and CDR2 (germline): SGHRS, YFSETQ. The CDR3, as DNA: TGCGCCAGCAGCTTGGCCCTAGGACAGAAGCCTGATCCCCAGCATTTT. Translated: CASSLALGQKPDPQHF.

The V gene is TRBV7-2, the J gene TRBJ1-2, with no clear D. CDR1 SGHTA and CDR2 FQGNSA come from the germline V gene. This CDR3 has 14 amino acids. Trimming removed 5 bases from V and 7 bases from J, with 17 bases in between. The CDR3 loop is CASSSPRPYSGYTF. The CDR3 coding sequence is TGTGCCAGCAGCAGCCCGAGGCCCTACTCTGGCTACACCTTC.

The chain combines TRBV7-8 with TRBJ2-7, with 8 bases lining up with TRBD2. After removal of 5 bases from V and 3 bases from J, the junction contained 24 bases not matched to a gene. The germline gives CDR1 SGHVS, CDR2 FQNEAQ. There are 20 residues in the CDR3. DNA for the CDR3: TGTGCCAGCAGCCAGGCGCACCTCACCCTTGGACTAGCAGTGGACTACGAGCAGTACTTC. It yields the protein CASSQAHLTLGLAVDYEQYF.

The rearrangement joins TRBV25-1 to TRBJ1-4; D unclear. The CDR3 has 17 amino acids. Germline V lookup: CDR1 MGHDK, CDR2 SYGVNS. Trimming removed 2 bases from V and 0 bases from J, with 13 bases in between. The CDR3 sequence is CASSEDPAEATNEKLFF. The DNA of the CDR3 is TGTGCCAGCAGTGAAGATCCGGCGGAGGCAACTAATGAAAAACTGTTTTTT.

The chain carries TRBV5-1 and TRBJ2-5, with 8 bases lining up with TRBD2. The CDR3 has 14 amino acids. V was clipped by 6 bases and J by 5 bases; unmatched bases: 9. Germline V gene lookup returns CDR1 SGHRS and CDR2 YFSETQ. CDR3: CASTAGGWRETQYF. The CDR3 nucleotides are TGCGCCAGCACGGCGGGAGGATGGAGGGAGACCCAGTACTTC. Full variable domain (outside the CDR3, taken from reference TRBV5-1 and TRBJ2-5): KAGVTQTPRYLIKTRGQQVTLSCSPISGHRSVSWYQQTPGQGLQFLFEYFSETQRNKGNFPGRFSGRQFSNSRSEMNVSTLELGDSALYLCASTAGGWRETQYFGPGTRLLVL.

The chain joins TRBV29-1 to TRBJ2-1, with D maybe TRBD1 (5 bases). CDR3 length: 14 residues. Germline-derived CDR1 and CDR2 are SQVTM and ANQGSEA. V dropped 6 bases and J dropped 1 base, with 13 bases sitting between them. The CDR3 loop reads CSVVGVLSYNEQFF. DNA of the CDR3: TGCAGCGTCGTAGGGGTTCTTTCCTACAATGAGCAGTTCTTC.

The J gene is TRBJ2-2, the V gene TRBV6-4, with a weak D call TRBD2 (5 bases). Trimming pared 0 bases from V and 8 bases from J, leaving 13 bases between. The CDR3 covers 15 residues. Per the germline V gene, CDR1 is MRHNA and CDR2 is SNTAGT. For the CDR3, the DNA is TGTGCCAGCAGTGACTCGGAGAGTTCGGGGGGGGAGCTGTTTTTT. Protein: CASSDSESSGGELFF.

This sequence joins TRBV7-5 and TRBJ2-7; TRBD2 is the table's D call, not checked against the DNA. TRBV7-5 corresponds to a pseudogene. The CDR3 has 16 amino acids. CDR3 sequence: CVRSRGLATPSYEQYF. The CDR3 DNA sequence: TGTGTCAGAAGCCGAGGACTAGCGACTCCCTCCTACGAGCAGTACTTC.

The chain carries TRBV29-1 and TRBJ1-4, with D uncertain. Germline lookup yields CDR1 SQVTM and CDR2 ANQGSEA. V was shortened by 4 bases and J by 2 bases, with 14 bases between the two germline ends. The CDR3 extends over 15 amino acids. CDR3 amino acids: CSVAIRGFTNEKLFF. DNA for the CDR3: TGCAGCGTTGCCATCCGAGGGTTTACTAATGAAAAACTGTTTTTT.

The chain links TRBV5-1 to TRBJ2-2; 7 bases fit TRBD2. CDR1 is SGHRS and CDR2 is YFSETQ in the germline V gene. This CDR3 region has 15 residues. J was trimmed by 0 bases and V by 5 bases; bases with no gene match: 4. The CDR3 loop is CASSPAGSNTGELFF. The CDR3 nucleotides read TGCGCCAGCAGTCCAGCGGGGTCGAACACCGGGGAGCTGTTTTTT.